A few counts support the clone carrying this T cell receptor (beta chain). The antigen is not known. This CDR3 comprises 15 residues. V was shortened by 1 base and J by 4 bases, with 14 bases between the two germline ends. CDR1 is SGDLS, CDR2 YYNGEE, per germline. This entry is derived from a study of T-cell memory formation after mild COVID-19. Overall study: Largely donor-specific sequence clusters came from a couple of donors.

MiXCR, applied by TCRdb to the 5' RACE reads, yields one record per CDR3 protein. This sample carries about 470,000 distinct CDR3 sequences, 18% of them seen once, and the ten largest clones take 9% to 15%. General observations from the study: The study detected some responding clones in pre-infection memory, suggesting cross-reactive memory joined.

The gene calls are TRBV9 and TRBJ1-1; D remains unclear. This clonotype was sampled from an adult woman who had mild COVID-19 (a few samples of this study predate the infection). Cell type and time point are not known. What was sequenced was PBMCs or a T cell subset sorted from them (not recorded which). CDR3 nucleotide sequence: TGTGCCAGCAGCGTACTTAGCTCCTGGGGCACTGAAGCTTTCTTT. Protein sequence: CASSVLSSWGTEAFF.